This TCR beta chain was profiled in a study of control samples from healthy donors and cancer patients (dated by TCRdb to the early 2020s). From the cysteine up to the phenylalanine, the CDR3 has a length of 16 residues. The kept DNA is CDR3 alone, 48 bases in frame from the first base. Germline trimming: 4 bases from V, 1 base from J; junction bases outside gene matches: 9. The germline V gene encodes CDR1 SGDLS and CDR2 YYNGEE. Regarding this clone: Its binding antigen is unknown. No per-base quality is available; no much larger clone lies one base away.

To prepare the library, the immunoSEQ multiplex PCR assay was applied. TCRdb re-hosts the immuneACCESS table, in-frame sequences only. Its copies lack some clones; in the studies checked, an unresolved V gene accounts for under half of them, and the cause for the rest is not known. The sample table shows roughly 49,000 clones, and more than 80% are seen once. The ten largest make up under 0.95% of the sample. The sequenced sample was PBMCs. Recombination joined TRBV9 with TRBJ2-5, and TRBD2 aligns with 8 junction nucleotides. This TCR came from a man aged 25 to 40 with colorectal cancer. The CDR3 reads CASSPGTSLPQETQYF. The nucleotides are TGTGCCAGCAGCCCCGGGACTAGTTTACCCCAAGAGACCCAGTACTTC. The CDR3 plus the reference TRBV9 and TRBJ2-5 genes for the other parts give the full variable domain: DSGVTQTPKHLITATGQRVTLRCSPRSGDLSVYWYQQSLDQGLQFLIQYYNGEERAKGNILERFSAQQFPDLHSELNLSSLELGDSALYFCASSPGTSLPQETQYFGPGTRLLVL.